Listed below are T cell receptor beta chains from one sample, sequenced in a study of blood T cell repertoires in COVID-19. Measured with immunoSEQ multiplex PCR; TCRdb has only the in-frame clones, and not every one. The profile shows 430,000 or so clones, about 87% of them singletons. Sample: peripheral blood. These receptors originate from a man in his late teens or twenties with COVID-19, enrolled during active disease. CDR3s include the opening cysteine and the closing phenylalanine or tryptophan. A D gene is named only where the DNA matches it firmly. Only part of the rows carry a size: once, few, many, or a class if the clone is expanded.

J	V	D	size	DNA	CDR3
TRBJ1-2	TRBV10-3	NA	NA	TGTGCCATCAGCGGAACTATCAGGGATGGCTACACCTTC	CAISGTIRDGYTF
TRBJ2-7	TRBV7-8	NA	NA	TGTGCCAGCAGTTTGCGGGAAAAAACCTACGAGCAGTACTTC	CASSLREKTYEQYF
TRBJ1-4	TRBV7-9	NA	NA	TGTGCCAGCAGCCCAGGGGCGCTGGGACTGTTTTTT	CASSPGALGLFF
TRBJ2-5	TRBV12-3/TRBV12-4	NA	once	TGTGCCAGCAGTTTTGGGGGCGCGGAGACCCAGTACTTC	CASSFGGAETQYF
TRBJ1-1	TRBV3-1/TRBV3-2	NA	few	TGTGCCAGCAGCGACACGGATGTGAACACTGAAGCTTTCTTT	CASSDTDVNTEAFF
TRBJ1-6	TRBV6-5	TRBD1	once	TGTGCCAGCAGCCTAGACAGGGCTTCACCCCTCCACTTT	CASSLDRASPLHF
TRBJ2-3	TRBV3-1/TRBV3-2	NA	NA	TGTGCCAGCAGCCTTACAGGGATAGATACGCAGTATTTT	CASSLTGIDTQYF
TRBJ2-5	TRBV12-3/TRBV12-4	NA	NA	TGTGCCAGCAGCCAACAGGGGACTCTGACCCAGTACTTC	CASSQQGTLTQYF
TRBJ2-3	TRBV24-1	TRBD2	NA	TGTGCCACCAGTGCCTCGAAGGGACTAGCGGGAGGAGCCACAGATACGCAGTATTTT	CATSASKGLAGGATDTQYF
TRBJ2-3	TRBV6-5	TRBD2	NA	TGTGCCAGCGTAGCGGGGGCCAGCACAGATACGCAGTATTTT	CASVAGASTDTQYF
TRBJ2-7	TRBV18	NA	NA	TGTGCCAGCTCACCAAGCGGGCCGAAGGTATACGAGCAGTACTTC	CASSPSGPKVYEQYF
TRBJ2-5	TRBV7-3	NA	NA	TGTGCCAGCAGCTTAAGTGGGGGCGGTCCATTGGAGACCCAGTACTTC	CASSLSGGGPLETQYF
TRBJ1-6	TRBV28	TRBD1	NA	TGTGCCAGCAGTTCCGGGACAGGGAATTCACCCCTCCACTTT	CASSSGTGNSPLHF
TRBJ2-1	TRBV7-6	TRBD2	once	TGTGCCAGCAGCTCTATAGCGGGAGACCGCAATGAGCAGTTCTTC	CASSSIAGDRNEQFF
TRBJ2-7	TRBV7-9	NA	NA	TGTGCCAGCAGCAGACCCCAGGGTGCCCACGAGCAGTACTTC	CASSRPQGAHEQYF
TRBJ1-2	TRBV25-1	NA	NA	TGTGCCAGCAGCCGAAGCTCGGGCTATGGCTACACCTTC	CASSRSSGYGYTF
TRBJ2-7	TRBV18	NA	NA	TGTGCCAGCTCACCTTCCGAGTACGAGCAGTACTTC	CASSPSEYEQYF
TRBJ2-7	TRBV5-5	NA	NA	TGTGCCAGCAGCTTGGGGTGGACTAACTACGAGCAGTACTTC	CASSLGWTNYEQYF
TRBJ1-6	TRBV5-4	TRBD1	NA	TGTGCCAGCAGTCATCGCAAACAGGGGAGAAATTCACCCCTCCACTTT	CASSHRKQGRNSPLHF
TRBJ2-1	TRBV5-1	TRBD1	NA	TGCGCCAGCAGCTTGGGACAGGGAGTGACAAATGAGCAGTTCTTC	CASSLGQGVTNEQFF
TRBJ1-1	TRBV12-3/TRBV12-4	NA	NA	TGTGCCAGCAGTTTGTATGTGAACACTGAAGCTTTCTTT	CASSLYVNTEAFF
TRBJ1-6	TRBV20-1	TRBD1	NA	TGCAGTGCTAGTATCGGGACAGGGGATAATTCACCCCTCCACTTT	CSASIGTGDNSPLHF
TRBJ2-6	TRBV24-1	NA	NA	TGTGCCACCATACTTCCTGGGGCCAACGTCCTGACTTTC	CATILPGANVLTF
TRBJ1-1	TRBV2	TRBD1	NA	TGTGCCAGCAGTCGACAGGGGAGGAACACTGAAGCTTTCTTT	CASSRQGRNTEAFF
TRBJ2-5	TRBV2	NA	NA	TGTGCCAGCAGTGAGCAGGGAGGAGAGACCCAGTACTTC	CASSEQGGETQYF
TRBJ1-4	TRBV28	NA	NA	TGTGCCAGCAGTTCAGGCTTGACTAATGAAAAACTGTTTTTT	CASSSGLTNEKLFF
TRBJ2-2	TRBV5-1	TRBD1	once	TGCGCCAGCAGCTTGTCCCCCGGGACAGGGGGCTCCGGGGAGCTGTTTTTT	CASSLSPGTGGSGELFF
TRBJ2-2	TRBV16	NA	NA	TGTGCCAGCAGCCACGGGCGCGGGGCTCAAACCGGGGAGCTGTTTTTT	CASSHGRGAQTGELFF
TRBJ2-1	TRBV6-5	NA	NA	TGTGCCAGCAGCCAAGGGGGTTATAGTGAGCAGTTCTTC	CASSQGGYSEQFF
TRBJ2-1	TRBV2	TRBD2	NA	TGTGCCAGCAGTTTGAGACTAGCGGGGTACTCCTACAATGAGCAGTTCTTC	CASSLRLAGYSYNEQFF
TRBJ1-4	TRBV7-9	TRBD1	few	TGTGCCAGCAGCCGTGGACAGGGGGCCTTCGGTAATGAAAAACTGTTTTTT	CASSRGQGAFGNEKLFF
TRBJ1-5	TRBV29-1	NA	few	TGCAGCGATATGGACAGTAGCAATCAGCCCCAGCATTTT	CSDMDSSNQPQHF